This entry lists 15 T cell receptor beta chains sequenced from one sample in a study of blood T cells in healthy people across ages. The use of a sample-barcoded 5' primer and a J-beta primer mix characterized a second PCR of about 6 to 12 cycles. TCRdb independently ran MiXCR on the 5' RACE reads; one entry per CDR3 protein. The data hold under 2,000,000 distinct CDR3 sequences, with roughly 50% observed a single time. The sequenced sample consisted of blood. The receptor source for this set is a woman aged 35 to 49 in good health.

The V gene is TRBV20-1, the J gene TRBJ2-1; 7 nucleotides align to TRBD2. CDR1 is DFQATT and CDR2 is SNEGSKA in the germline V gene (reference sequence). The CDR3 has 15 residues. J lost 0 bases, V lost 4 bases, and 6 bases had no gene match. The CDR3 loop is CSATHGGSSYNEQFF. The CDR3 DNA is TGCAGTGCTACCCACGGGGGGAGCTCCTACAATGAGCAGTTCTTC.

This sequence joins TRBV18 and TRBJ2-1, with no clear D. Trimming removed 2 bases at V and 3 bases at J, with 5 bases between. Germline V gene sequence: CDR1 KGHSH, CDR2 LQKENI. The CDR3 is made up of 13 amino acids. CDR3 coding DNA: TGTGCCAGCTCACCATGGGGCTACAATGAGCAGTTCTTC. This gives the protein CASSPWGYNEQFF. Variable domain in full (rest from reference TRBV18 and TRBJ2-1): NAGVMQNPRHLVRRRGQEARLRCSPMKGHSHVYWYRQLPEEGLKFMVYLQKENIIDESGMPKERFSAEFPKEGPSILRIQQVVRGDSAAYFCASSPWGYNEQFFGPGTRLTVL.

J is TRBJ2-1 and V is TRBV20-1; D possibly corresponds to TRBD2 (6 bases). This CDR3 comprises 15 residues. CDR1 and CDR2 (germline): DFQATT, SNEGSKA (reference sequence). V lost 3 bases to trimming and J lost 13 bases, with 25 bases between them. This CDR3 reads CSAREGQGGKETQFF. The CDR3 DNA reads as TGCAGTGCTAGGGAGGGGCAGGGTGGCAAGGAGACCCAGTTCTTC.

The sample holds a few counts of this clonotype. This chain connects TRBV29-1 to TRBJ2-1; 9 positions match TRBD2. The CDR3 is 13 amino acids. J lost 7 bases, V lost 6 bases, and 7 bases had no gene match. Germline CDR1 and CDR2: SQVTM and ANQGSEA. CDR3 amino acids: CSVPFSGGNEQFF. In DNA, the CDR3 is TGCAGCGTGCCGTTTAGCGGGGGTAATGAGCAGTTCTTC.

In its sample, this clonotype was seen a few times. Since a much larger clone is just one base distant, this may be a read error. The chain combines TRBV6-1 with TRBJ2-5; D is uncertain. The CDR3 spans 12 residues. Germline V CDR1 and CDR2: MNHNS, SASEGT. V lost 6 bases and J lost 0, with 5 bases in between. Here the CDR3 DNA reads TGTGCCAGCAGACGGTACCAAGAGACCCAGTACTTC. Encoded protein: CASRRYQETQYF.

The chain joins TRBV28 to TRBJ1-6; 8 bases match TRBD1. Germline CDR1 reads MDHEN; CDR2 reads SYDVKM. CDR3 length: 14 amino acids. V lost 11 bases and J lost 3; bases outside the gene matches: 6. CDR3 bases: TGTGCCGGGTCGGACAGGGTCTATAATTCACCCCTCCACTTT. Amino acid sequence: CAGSDRVYNSPLHF.

CDR3: CASSWTGGAYEQYF. CDR3 in DNA: TGTGCCAGCAGCTGGACAGGTGGGGCCTACGAGCAGTACTTC. The gene calls are TRBV7-8 and TRBJ2-7, with TRBD1 matching over 7 bases. The trim removed 4 bases at V and 2 bases at J, leaving 5 bases unmatched. The CDR3 runs 14 residues. Per the germline V gene, CDR1 is SGHVS and CDR2 is FQNEAQ.

This clonotype was observed a handful of times. The V call is TRBV7-2, the J call TRBJ1-2, with 7 bases fitting TRBD1. The ends lost 5 bases at V and 4 bases at J; junction bases unmatched: 10. The CDR3 totals 15 residues. Germline V gene data show CDR1 as SGHTA and CDR2 as FQGNSA. The CDR3 DNA follows: TGTGCCAGCAGCATCTCAGGGGGATCGTTCTATGGCTACACCTTC. Its protein product is CASSISGGSFYGYTF.

In this sample, this clonotype turned up once. V gene TRBV5-4 combines with J gene TRBJ2-5, with D possibly matching TRBD2 (5 bases). The length of the CDR3 is 15 residues. The V and J ends lost 4 bases and 2 bases respectively, with 15 bases between them. CDR1 and CDR2 from the germline V gene are SGHNT and YYREEE (reference sequence). For the CDR3, the DNA is TGTGCCAGCAGCCCACGAAACAGAGGGCAAGAGACCCAGTACTTC. This gives the protein CASSPRNRGQETQYF.

The sample holds a few counts of this clonotype. The genes are TRBV6-1 and TRBJ1-6; perhaps TRBD1 as D (5 bases). V lost 6 bases to trimming and J lost 7 bases, with 19 bases between them. The CDR3 loop spans 16 amino acids. Looked up from germline, CDR1 is MNHNS and CDR2 is SASEGT. The CDR3 sequence is CASREDQGIVNSPLHF. Here the CDR3 DNA reads TGTGCCAGCAGGGAGGATCAGGGCATTGTGAATTCACCCCTCCACTTT.

This clonotype was counted between two and nine times. The chain combines TRBV7-2 with TRBJ1-4, with no clear D. The V gene lost 10 bases and the J gene lost 7 bases, with 16 bases spanning the gap. From germline, CDR1 is SGHTA and CDR2 FQGNSA. The CDR3 length is 13 residues. CDR3 in amino acids: CATKRQKGEKLFF. CDR3 in DNA: TGTGCCACCAAACGGCAGAAAGGTGAAAAACTGTTTTTT.

The table lists this clonotype with a few counts. The chain links TRBV12-3 or TRBV12-4 to TRBJ2-7; D gene unclear. V was trimmed by 5 bases and J by 0 bases, leaving 14 bases between them. The CDR3 loop spans 15 amino acids. The CDR3 sequence is CASSADGVHSYEQYF. In DNA, the CDR3 is TGTGCCAGCAGTGCAGACGGAGTTCACTCCTACGAGCAGTACTTC.

This clonotype has more than one count but fewer than ten. This chain connects TRBV20-1 to TRBJ2-5; 11 nucleotides agree with TRBD2. Germline-derived CDR1 and CDR2 are DFQATT and SNEGSKA (reference sequence). The CDR3 sequence is 17 residues long. V was clipped by 5 bases and J by 3 bases; unmatched bases: 14. The CDR3: CSALLLAGGPGEETQYF. Written as DNA, the CDR3 is TGCAGTGCTCTCCTCCTAGCGGGGGGCCCTGGGGAAGAGACCCAGTACTTC.

This clonotype was recorded at least ten times. This chain uses TRBV7-2 with TRBJ2-7, with 10 bases lining up with TRBD2. The CDR3 is 16 amino acids. V lost 1 base and J lost 0; bases outside the gene matches: 3. Germline V gene lookup returns CDR1 SGHTA and CDR2 FQGNSA. This CDR3 reads CASSLDSGGDSYEQYF. CDR3 DNA: TGTGCCAGCAGCTTAGACAGCGGGGGGGACTCCTACGAGCAGTACTTC.

The rearrangement uses TRBV4-1 and TRBJ1-6; TRBD1 matches 7 bases. The CDR3 consists of 16 residues. Germline V gives CDR1 MGHRA, CDR2 YSYEKL. The V segment lost 0 bases and the J segment 9 bases; nucleotides outside the gene matches: 8. CDR3 sequence reads: CASSQEGTGVTSPLHF. The CDR3 DNA reads TGCGCCAGCAGCCAAGAAGGAACAGGGGTTACTTCACCCCTCCACTTT.